Sequencing of this TCR beta chain was carried out in a study of T cells after posttransplantation cyclophosphamide. Whole-study results and caveats: TRB overlap between skin or GI tissue T cells and blood was limited. Later post-transplant blood repertoires were often dominated by donor CD8+ memory clones.

Assay used: immunoSEQ multiplex PCR; TCRdb lists only in-frame clones, some missing. Of 3,000 to 3,500 clones in the sample, approximately 85% were seen once. Treatment was busulfan-fludarabine conditioning, a marrow graft, and cyclophosphamide on days +3 and +4. Regarding this clone: Antigen unknown.

After removal of 6 bases from V and 5 bases from J, the junction contained 7 bases not matched to a gene. The length of the CDR3 is 14 residues. Germline CDR1 SGHAT, CDR2 FQDESV (reference sequence). Sequenced material: PBMCs, taken after allogeneic stem cell transplant with posttransplant cyclophosphamide. This receptor was taken from a female patient aged 45-65 years who received an allogeneic stem cell transplant from an unrelated donor, was CMV-positive, and had acute and chronic GVHD. These T cells may partly come from the graft donor. The V and J genes are TRBV11-1 and TRBJ2-5; 9 bases line up with TRBD1. The CDR3 region is CASSLTGGAETQYF. The CDR3 DNA is TGTGCCAGCAGTTTAACAGGGGGCGCCGAGACCCAGTACTTC.